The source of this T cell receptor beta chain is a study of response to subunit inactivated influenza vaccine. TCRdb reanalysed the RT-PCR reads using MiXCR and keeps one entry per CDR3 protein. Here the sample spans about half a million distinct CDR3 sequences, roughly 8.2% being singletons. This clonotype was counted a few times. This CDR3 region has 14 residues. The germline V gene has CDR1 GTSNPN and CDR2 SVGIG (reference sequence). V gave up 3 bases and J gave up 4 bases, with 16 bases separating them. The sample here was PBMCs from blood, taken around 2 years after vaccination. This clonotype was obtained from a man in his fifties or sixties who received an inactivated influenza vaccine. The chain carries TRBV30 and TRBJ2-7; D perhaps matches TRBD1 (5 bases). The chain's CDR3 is CAWSRVPEKYEQYF. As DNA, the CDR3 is TGTGCCTGGAGCAGGGTGCCAGAAAAGTACGAGCAGTACTTC.